This T cell receptor (beta chain) emerged from a study of shared clonotypes between healthy human individuals. The authors loaded roughly 200 ng DNA, tens of thousands of T cell genomes, into sorted-subset replicate PCRs. TCRdb's copy holds only in-frame clones and misses some; the assay was immunoSEQ multiplex PCR. The table lists about 1.4 million clones, roughly 96% of them singletons, with approximately 1.1% in the top ten. The CDR3 has 16 residues. Germline V gene sequence: CDR1 MDHEN, CDR2 SYDVKM. Trimming removed 6 bases from V and 6 bases from J; junction bases left unmatched: 10. Points on this clone: What it binds is not known.

Whole-study findings and limits: Shared clonotypes: about 5.3% naive CD4, 3% to 3.5% naive CD8, around 2.4% memory CD4, approximately 0.37% memory CD8. Clonotypes shared by all four sorted-subset donors had higher generation probabilities than non-shared clonotypes.

The chain uses TRBV28 and TRBJ2-7; 14 nucleotides line up with TRBD2. The sequence was obtained from a man aged 30 to 39 in good health. Sequencing was performed on naive CD4+ T cells sorted from blood. The subset is: CD45RA+ positively selected. In nucleotides, the CDR3 is TGTGCCAGCAGGCGGACTAGCGGGAGGAGTAGTTCCGAGCAGTACTTC. Translating it yields CASRRTSGRSSSEQYF.